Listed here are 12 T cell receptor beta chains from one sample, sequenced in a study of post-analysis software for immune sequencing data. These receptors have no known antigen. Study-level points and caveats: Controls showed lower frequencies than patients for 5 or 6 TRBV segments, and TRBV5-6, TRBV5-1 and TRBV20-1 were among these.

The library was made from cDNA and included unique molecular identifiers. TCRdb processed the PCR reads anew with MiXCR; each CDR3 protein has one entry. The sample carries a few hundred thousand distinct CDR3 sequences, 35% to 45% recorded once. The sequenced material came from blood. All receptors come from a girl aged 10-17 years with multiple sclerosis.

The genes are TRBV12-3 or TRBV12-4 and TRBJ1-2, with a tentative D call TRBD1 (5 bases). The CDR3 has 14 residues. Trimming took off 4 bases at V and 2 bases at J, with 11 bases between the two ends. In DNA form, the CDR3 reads TGTGCCAGCAGTTCGACGACAGTGAACTATGGCTACACCTTC. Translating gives CASSSTTVNYGYTF.

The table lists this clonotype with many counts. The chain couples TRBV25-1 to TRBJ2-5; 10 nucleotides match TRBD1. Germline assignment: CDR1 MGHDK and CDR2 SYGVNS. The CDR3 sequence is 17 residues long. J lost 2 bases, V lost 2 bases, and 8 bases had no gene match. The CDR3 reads CASSEPLGTGAQETQYF. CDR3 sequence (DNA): TGTGCCAGCAGTGAACCCCTCGGGACAGGGGCTCAAGAGACCCAGTACTTC.

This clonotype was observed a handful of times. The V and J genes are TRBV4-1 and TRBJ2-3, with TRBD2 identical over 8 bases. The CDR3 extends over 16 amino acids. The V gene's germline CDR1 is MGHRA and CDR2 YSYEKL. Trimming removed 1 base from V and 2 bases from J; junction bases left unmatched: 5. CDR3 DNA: TGCGCCAGCAGCCAAGTCGCCGGGGGGGCCACAGATACGCAGTATTTT. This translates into CASSQVAGGATDTQYF.

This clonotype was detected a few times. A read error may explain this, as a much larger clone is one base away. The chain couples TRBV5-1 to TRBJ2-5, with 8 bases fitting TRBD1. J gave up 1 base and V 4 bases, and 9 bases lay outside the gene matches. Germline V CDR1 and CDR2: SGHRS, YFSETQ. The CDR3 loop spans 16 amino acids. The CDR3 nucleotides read TGCGCCAGCAGCAGGACAGGGCACCCCCTCCAAGAGACCCAGTACTTC. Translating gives CASSRTGHPLQETQYF.

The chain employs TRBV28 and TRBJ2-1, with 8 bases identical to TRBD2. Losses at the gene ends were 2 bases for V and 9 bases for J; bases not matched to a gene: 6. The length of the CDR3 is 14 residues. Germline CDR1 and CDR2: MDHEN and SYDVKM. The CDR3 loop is CASSLQRENSEQFF. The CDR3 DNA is TGTGCCAGCAGTTTACAGCGGGAGAACAGTGAGCAGTTCTTC.

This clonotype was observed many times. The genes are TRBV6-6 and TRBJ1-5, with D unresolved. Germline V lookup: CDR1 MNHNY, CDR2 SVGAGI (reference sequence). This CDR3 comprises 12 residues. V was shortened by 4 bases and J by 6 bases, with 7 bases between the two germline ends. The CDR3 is CASSFPGQPQHF. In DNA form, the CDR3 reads TGTGCCAGCAGTTTTCCCGGTCAGCCCCAGCATTTT.

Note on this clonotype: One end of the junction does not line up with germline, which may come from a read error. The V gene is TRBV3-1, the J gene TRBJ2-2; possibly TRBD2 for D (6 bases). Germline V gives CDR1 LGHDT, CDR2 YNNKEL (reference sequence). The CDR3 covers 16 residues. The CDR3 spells CVSSHGGTPNTGELFF. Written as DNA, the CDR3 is TGTGTCAGCAGCCACGGGGGAACACCGAACACCGGGGAGCTGTTTTTT.

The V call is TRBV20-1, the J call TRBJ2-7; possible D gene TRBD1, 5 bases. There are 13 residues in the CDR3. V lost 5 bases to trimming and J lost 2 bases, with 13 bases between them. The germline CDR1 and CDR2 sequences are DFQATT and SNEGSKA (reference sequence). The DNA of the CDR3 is TGCAGTGCTGAAAACGGACAAACCTACGAGCAGTACTTC. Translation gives CSAENGQTYEQYF.

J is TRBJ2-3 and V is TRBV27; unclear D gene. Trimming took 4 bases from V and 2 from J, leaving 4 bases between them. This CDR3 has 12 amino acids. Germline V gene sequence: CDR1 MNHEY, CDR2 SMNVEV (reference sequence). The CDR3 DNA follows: TGTGCCAGCAGTTCTCACACAGATACGCAGTATTTT. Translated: CASSSHTDTQYF.

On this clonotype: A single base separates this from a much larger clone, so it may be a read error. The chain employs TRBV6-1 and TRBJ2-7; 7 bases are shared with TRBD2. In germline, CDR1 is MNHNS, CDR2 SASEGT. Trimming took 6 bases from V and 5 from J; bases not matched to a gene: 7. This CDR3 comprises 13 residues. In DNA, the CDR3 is TGTGCCAGCAGACCCGGGGGGTTGGACGAGCAGTACGTC. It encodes CASRPGGLDEQYV.

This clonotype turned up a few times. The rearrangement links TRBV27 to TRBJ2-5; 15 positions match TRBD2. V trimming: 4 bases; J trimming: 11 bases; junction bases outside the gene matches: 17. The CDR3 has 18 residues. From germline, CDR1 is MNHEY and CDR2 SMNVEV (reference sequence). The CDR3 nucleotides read TGTGCCAGCAGTTCTTGGACTAGCGGGGGGGCGGGCGACAATGGGCAGTACTTC. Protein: CASSSWTSGGAGDNGQYF.

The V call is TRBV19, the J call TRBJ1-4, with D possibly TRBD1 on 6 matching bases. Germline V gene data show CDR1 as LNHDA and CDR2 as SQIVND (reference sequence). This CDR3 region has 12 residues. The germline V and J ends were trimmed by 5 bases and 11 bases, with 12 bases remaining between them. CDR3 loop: CASSVPGEKLFF. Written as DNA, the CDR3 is TGTGCCAGTAGTGTCCCAGGGGAGAAACTGTTTTTT.